The 18 T cell receptor beta chains below were found in one sample sequenced in a study of CD8+ T cells in alopecia areata. Extraction of RNA preceded its reverse transcription into cDNA, which served as the sequencing template. Produced via immunoSEQ multiplex PCR; TCRdb's table is partial and in-frame only. Altogether 200,000 to 250,000 clones are present, roughly 57% being singletons, with the ten largest covering 0.4% to 0.55%. The sequences come from CD4+ T cells sorted from blood, collected at week 0. The receptors stem from a human donor with alopecia areata.

The V and J genes are TRBV7-3 and TRBJ1-2; possibly TRBD1 for D (5 bases). The germline V and J ends were trimmed by 5 bases and 8 bases, with 21 bases remaining between them. The CDR3 runs to 15 residues. CDR1 is SGHTA and CDR2 is FQGTGA in the germline V gene. The CDR3 sequence is CASSTMADRKGGYTF. The CDR3 region has the DNA TGTGCCAGCAGCACCATGGCAGACAGAAAAGGGGGCTACACCTTC.

J is TRBJ1-2 and V is TRBV11-2; TRBD1 agrees at 9 bases. In germline, CDR1 is SGHAT, CDR2 FQNNGV. There are 17 residues in the CDR3. V was clipped by 5 bases and J by 4 bases; unmatched bases: 14. DNA for the CDR3: TGTGCCAGCAGCATACAGGGGGCCGAGGGCCTTATCTATGGCTACACCTTC. Its translation is CASSIQGAEGLIYGYTF. The whole variable domain, filled in from reference TRBV11-2 and TRBJ1-2, reads EAGVAQSPRYKIIEKRQSVAFWCNPISGHATLYWYQQILGQGPKLLIQFQNNGVVDDSQLPKDRFSAERLKGVDSTLKIQPAKLEDSAVYLCASSIQGAEGLIYGYTFGSGTRLTVV.

In this sample, this clone turned up a few times. The genes are TRBV5-6 and TRBJ1-3; 9 positions match TRBD1. From germline, CDR1 is SGHDT and CDR2 YYEEEE. This CDR3 region has 15 residues. V gave up 3 bases and J gave up 2 bases; unmatched junction bases: 3. The CDR3 nucleotides are TGTGCCAGCAGCTATCGGACAGGGGCTGGAAACACCATATATTTT. Protein product: CASSYRTGAGNTIYF.

The table lists this clone with a count of one. The chain uses TRBV12-5 and TRBJ2-5; unclear D gene. Trimming took off 2 bases at V and 5 bases at J, with 6 bases between the two ends. In germline, CDR1 is LGHNT, CDR2 FRNRAP. This CDR3 comprises 12 residues. This CDR3 reads CASGLRRETQYF. CDR3 sequence (DNA): TGTGCTAGTGGTTTGCGTCGGGAGACCCAGTACTTC.

The J gene is TRBJ1-2, the V gene TRBV13; TRBD1 might be the D (5 bases). Trimming left V 3 bases short and J 3 bases short, with 11 bases between. Looked up from germline, CDR1 is PRHDT and CDR2 is FYEKMQ (reference sequence). The CDR3 consists of 14 residues. The CDR3 sequence is CASSFIGTDYGYTF. DNA of the CDR3: TGTGCCAGCAGCTTCATAGGGACGGACTATGGCTACACCTTC.

CDR3: CASSEKYTNEQFF. For the CDR3, the DNA is TGTGCCAGCAGTGAAAAGTACACTAATGAGCAGTTCTTC. The chain recombines TRBV6-1 with TRBJ2-1, with D unresolved. Germline V gene data show CDR1 as MNHNS and CDR2 as SASEGT. Trimming shortened V by 2 bases and J by 7 bases, and 9 bases separated the two germline ends. This CDR3 region has 13 residues.

The chain uses TRBV29-1 and TRBJ2-1, with TRBD2 matching over 9 bases. Germline CDR1 reads SQVTM; CDR2 reads ANQGSEA. Losses at the gene ends were 3 bases for V and 5 bases for J; bases not matched to a gene: 8. The CDR3 loop spans 15 amino acids. The DNA of the CDR3 is TGCAGCGTTGACATGTTGGTAGCGGGAGACAATGAGCAGTTCTTC. Translating gives CSVDMLVAGDNEQFF.

The chain uses TRBV6-5 and TRBJ1-6, with TRBD1 matching 8 bases. The CDR3 length is 15 residues. Germline V CDR1 and CDR2: MNHEY, SVGAGI. Germline trimming cut 2 bases from V and 7 bases from J; bases unmatched to any gene: 4. The CDR3 sequence is CASSYGQGTNSPLHF. In nucleotides, the CDR3 is TGTGCCAGCAGTTACGGACAGGGAACAAATTCACCCCTCCACTTT.

V is TRBV4-1 and J is TRBJ2-1; tentatively, D is TRBD1 (8 bases). The CDR3 is made up of 16 amino acids. Germline values: CDR1 MGHRA, CDR2 YSYEKL. The V gene lost 2 bases and the J gene lost 7 bases, with 18 bases spanning the gap. This chain's CDR3 is CASSQPQGQGGNEQFF. The CDR3 nucleotides are TGCGCCAGCAGCCAACCTCAAGGACAGGGAGGGAATGAGCAGTTCTTC.

The chain is built from TRBV5-1 and TRBJ2-6; no firm D call. This CDR3 has 16 residues. V was trimmed by 0 bases and J by 0 bases, leaving 7 bases between them. Germline CDR1 reads SGHRS; CDR2 reads YFSETQ. CDR3 DNA sequence: TGCGCCAGCAGCTTGGGGGTGACCTCTGGGGCCAACGTCCTGACTTTC. Protein sequence: CASSLGVTSGANVLTF. Full variable domain (outside the CDR3, taken from reference TRBV5-1 and TRBJ2-6): KAGVTQTPRYLIKTRGQQVTLSCSPISGHRSVSWYQQTPGQGLQFLFEYFSETQRNKGNFPGRFSGRQFSNSRSEMNVSTLELGDSALYLCASSLGVTSGANVLTFGAGSRLTVL.

The chain employs TRBV5-5 and TRBJ2-6; weak D call: TRBD2 (6 bases). Trimming cost V 4 bases and J 8 bases, with 19 bases left between them. CDR3 length: 16 amino acids. Germline V gene data show CDR1 as SGHKS and CDR2 as YYEKEE (reference sequence). DNA for the CDR3: TGTGCCAGCAGCCAAGTGGGAGGAAAAGAGACCAACGTCCTGACTTTC. It encodes CASSQVGGKETNVLTF.

The J gene is TRBJ1-1, the V gene TRBV5-1; D remains ambiguous. This CDR3 comprises 13 residues. Germline assignment: CDR1 SGHRS and CDR2 YFSETQ. The germline V and J ends were trimmed by 0 bases and 5 bases, with 8 bases remaining between them. As DNA, the CDR3 is TGCGCCAGCAGCTTGGATCCGCTGACTGAAGCTTTCTTT. Protein: CASSLDPLTEAFF.

The genes are TRBV13 and TRBJ1-1, with unresolved D. The CDR3 is 15 residues long. CDR1 and CDR2 (germline): PRHDT, FYEKMQ (reference sequence). The V gene lost 5 bases and the J gene lost 1 base, with 14 bases spanning the gap. The CDR3 DNA follows: TGTGCCAGCAGCCCCTACTCTCTTACGAACACTGAAGCTTTCTTT. Its protein is CASSPYSLTNTEAFF.

The CDR3 DNA reads as TGTGCCAGCACTCCTAGGACAGGGACTAACTATGGCTACACCTTC. It encodes CASTPRTGTNYGYTF. The chain combines TRBV6-1 with TRBJ1-2; 8 bases match TRBD1. CDR1 and CDR2 (germline): MNHNS, SASEGT. V trimming: 7 bases; J trimming: 0 bases; junction bases outside the gene matches: 7. The CDR3 has 15 residues.

The gene calls are TRBV11-2 and TRBJ1-6; 7 nucleotides match TRBD1. Germline V CDR1 and CDR2: SGHAT, FQNNGV. V trimming: 5 bases; J trimming: 9 bases; junction bases outside the gene matches: 10. The CDR3 runs to 15 residues. The CDR3 is CASSPGGAGGSPLHF. The CDR3 DNA reads as TGTGCCAGCAGCCCCGGGGGGGCAGGGGGTTCACCCCTCCACTTT.

The chain uses TRBV29-1 and TRBJ2-3; the match to TRBD1 covers 8 bases. Germline V gene data show CDR1 as SQVTM and CDR2 as ANQGSEA. The CDR3 is 13 amino acids. J lost 6 bases, V lost 8 bases, and 10 bases had no gene match. This CDR3 reads CSQGAGASDTQYF. The CDR3 coding sequence is TGCAGCCAGGGGGCAGGGGCGTCGGATACGCAGTATTTT.

The rearrangement uses TRBV29-1 and TRBJ1-2; D gene unclear. V lost 0 bases and J lost 8, with 13 bases in between. The germline V gene encodes CDR1 SQVTM and CDR2 ANQGSEA. The CDR3 covers 13 residues. CDR3 DNA: TGCAGCGTTGAAGAATTAAGAGGCTACGGCTACACCTTC. It is translated as CSVEELRGYGYTF.

This chain's CDR3 is CASSQEGRGEAFF. The CDR3 nucleotides read TGTGCCAGCAGCCAAGAGGGGAGGGGTGAAGCTTTCTTT. The chain couples TRBV4-2 to TRBJ1-1; D may be TRBD1 (5 bases). This CDR3 is built from 13 residues. The germline CDR1 and CDR2 sequences are LGHNA and YNFKEQ. The germline V and J ends were trimmed by 0 bases and 7 bases, with 9 bases remaining between them.